Each of the 28 T cell receptor beta chains below was sequenced from the same sample in a study of early T cells in non-severe SARS-CoV-2 infection. In TCRdb, the 5' RACE reads were re-called with MiXCR into one record per CDR3 protein. This table has some 88,000 distinct CDR3 sequences, 16% appearing once. Sequencing was performed on whole blood, taken at baseline. These receptors were taken from an adult who was a healthcare worker with PCR-confirmed SARS-CoV-2 infection or an uninfected control (not recorded which).

The chain recombines TRBV12-3 or TRBV12-4 with TRBJ1-2; a weak D match, TRBD1 (5 bases). V lost 5 bases and J 6 bases, leaving 10 bases between the germline ends. This CDR3 comprises 12 residues. The CDR3 DNA follows: TGTGCCAGCAGTCCGGACATCAATGGCTACACCTTC. The encoded protein is CASSPDINGYTF.

The V gene is TRBV7-9, the J gene TRBJ2-4, with 7 bases matching TRBD1. The CDR3 runs to 16 residues. Germline V gene data show CDR1 as SEHNR and CDR2 as FQNEAQ (reference sequence). V shed 5 bases, J shed 1 base, and the junction held 8 bases outside the gene matches. CDR3 region: CASSTTTGTAKNIQYF. The CDR3 coding sequence is TGTGCCAGCAGCACGACGACAGGGACGGCCAAAAACATTCAGTACTTC.

In this sample, this clonotype turned up a few times. The chain combines TRBV28 with TRBJ2-2, with D perhaps TRBD2 (6 bases). Trimming stripped 4 bases from V and 1 base from J, with 10 bases between. Germline V gene data show CDR1 as MDHEN and CDR2 as SYDVKM. This CDR3 has 15 residues. The CDR3 coding sequence is TGTGCCAGCAGTTCCACGGGACTGAACACCGGGGAGCTGTTTTTT. Encoded protein: CASSSTGLNTGELFF.

This clonotype was recorded many times. The chain has TRBV12-3 or TRBV12-4 and TRBJ1-3; unclear D gene. This CDR3 is built from 15 residues. V lost 5 bases to trimming and J lost 0 bases, with 11 bases between them. CDR3 coding DNA: TGTGCCAGCAGTAGCGGACGGAGCTCTGGAAACACCATATATTTT. Its protein is CASSSGRSSGNTIYF.

This clonotype was picked up many times. V usage is TRBV11-2 and J usage is TRBJ1-6; D ambiguous. CDR3 length equals 15 residues. Germline loops: CDR1 SGHAT, CDR2 FQNNGV. The V end was cut by 0 bases, the J end by 10 bases, with 13 bases between. CDR3 amino acids: CASSLEYSSLSPLHF. CDR3 bases: TGTGCCAGCAGCTTAGAGTACAGCAGCCTGTCACCCCTCCACTTT.

This sequence joins TRBV6-5 and TRBJ2-1; 7 bases are shared with TRBD2. The CDR3 totals 15 residues. Germline-derived CDR1 and CDR2 are MNHEY and SVGAGI. V was pared by 4 bases and J by 8 bases, with 11 bases of the junction left unmatched. The CDR3 bases are TGTGCCAGCAGTTCGGGGATAGCGGGCCACGATGAGCAGTTCTTC. This gives the protein CASSSGIAGHDEQFF.

This clonotype was seen a few times. The chain links TRBV10-3 to TRBJ1-2; no definite D call. V was pared by 8 bases and J by 4 bases, with 8 bases between. The CDR3 spans 11 residues. Germline V gene data show CDR1 as ENHRY and CDR2 as SYGVKD. The CDR3 nucleotides are TGTGCCATCTCCGAGTCCTATGGCTACACCTTC. This gives the protein CAISESYGYTF.

The chain carries TRBV3-1 and TRBJ2-7, with D unclear. V was clipped by 0 bases and J by 3 bases, with 9 bases between them. Germline CDR1 and CDR2: LGHDT and YNNKEL (reference sequence). The CDR3 runs 14 residues. The CDR3 is CASSQDPVNYEQYF. In nucleotides, the CDR3 is TGTGCCAGCAGCCAAGATCCAGTTAACTACGAGCAGTACTTC.

In its sample, this clonotype was seen a few times. J is TRBJ2-1 and V is TRBV4-3; 8 positions match TRBD1. The germline CDR1 and CDR2 sequences are LGHNA and YSLEER. J lost 4 bases, V lost 1 base, and 3 bases had no gene match. The CDR3 length is 15 residues. Written as DNA, the CDR3 is TGCGCCAGCAGCCAAGGTCAGGGGGCATACAATGAGCAGTTCTTC. Encoded protein: CASSQGQGAYNEQFF.

J is TRBJ2-2 and V is TRBV29-1; D may correspond to TRBD1 or TRBD2 (5 bases each). V lost 7 bases to trimming and J lost 0 bases, with 12 bases between them. The germline V gene has CDR1 SQVTM and CDR2 ANQGSEA. This CDR3 spans 14 amino acids. The CDR3 nucleotides read TGCAGCGGGGGGACGTCCGCGAACACCGGGGAGCTGTTTTTT. Encoded protein: CSGGTSANTGELFF.

This chain joins TRBV7-9 and TRBJ2-3, with D uncertain. The CDR3 length is 13 residues. V was shortened by 8 bases and J by 6 bases, with 15 bases between the two germline ends. Germline lookup yields CDR1 SEHNR and CDR2 FQNEAQ (reference sequence). The CDR3 protein is CASGSTLSDTQYF. The CDR3 nucleotides read TGTGCCAGCGGGTCGACTCTCTCGGATACGCAGTATTTT.

This clonotype was recorded at least ten times. The V and J genes are TRBV7-9 and TRBJ1-3; TRBD1 aligns across 7 bases. Germline CDR1 and CDR2: SEHNR and FQNEAQ (reference sequence). This CDR3 is built from 16 residues. V was pared by 1 base and J by 0 bases, with 3 bases of the junction left unmatched. Here the CDR3 DNA reads TGTGCCAGCAGCTTAGGGGACAGATACTCTGGAAACACCATATATTTT. This sequence encodes CASSLGDRYSGNTIYF.

V gene TRBV10-3 combines with J gene TRBJ2-7; tentative D call: TRBD2 (6 bases). There are 13 residues in the CDR3. CDR1 is ENHRY, CDR2 SYGVKD, per germline. Trimming removed 7 bases at V and 4 bases at J, with 14 bases between. The CDR3 nucleotides are TGTGCCATCAACCCTAGCGAGAATTACGAGCAGTACTTC. Protein sequence: CAINPSENYEQYF.

This clonotype was detected a few times. The gene calls are TRBV29-1 and TRBJ2-1; 12 nucleotides align to TRBD2. This CDR3 is 18 amino acids long. V shed 3 bases, J shed 2 bases, and the junction held 11 bases outside the gene matches. Germline lookup yields CDR1 SQVTM and CDR2 ANQGSEA. CDR3 loop: CSVDALGPSGRAYNEQFF. The CDR3 nucleotides read TGCAGCGTTGACGCCTTAGGGCCTAGCGGGAGGGCCTACAATGAGCAGTTCTTC.

V gene TRBV12-3 or TRBV12-4 combines with J gene TRBJ2-4; D call uncertain. With 0 bases removed from V and 3 bases from J, the gap between germline ends came to 6 bases. There are 14 residues in the CDR3. CDR3 DNA: TGTGCCAGCAGTTTAGCGGGCAGCAAAAACATTCAGTACTTC. Translating gives CASSLAGSKNIQYF.

This clonotype has ten or more counts. The V gene is TRBV28, the J gene TRBJ2-1; 9 bases match TRBD1. The CDR3 sequence is 15 residues long. Germline V gene sequence: CDR1 MDHEN, CDR2 SYDVKM. Losses at the gene ends were 6 bases for V and 9 bases for J; bases not matched to a gene: 12. The CDR3, as DNA: TGTGCCAGCAGCCTCGCGGGACAGGGACTTCGTGAGCAGTTCTTC. Amino acid sequence: CASSLAGQGLREQFF.

The V call is TRBV19, the J call TRBJ2-2; 9 nucleotides align to TRBD2. Unmatched junction bases numbered 1, after V lost 4 bases and J lost 1 base. CDR1 is LNHDA and CDR2 is SQIVND in the germline V gene (reference sequence). The CDR3 is 15 amino acids. DNA for the CDR3: TGTGCCAGTAGTAGACTAGCGGAGAACACCGGGGAGCTGTTTTTT. This sequence encodes CASSRLAENTGELFF. Complete variable domain (other parts from reference TRBV19 and TRBJ2-2): DGGITQSPKYLFRKEGQNVTLSCEQNLNHDAMYWYRQDPGQGLRLIYYSQIVNDFQKGDIAEGYSVSREKKESFPLTVTSAQKNPTAFYLCASSRLAENTGELFFGEGSRLTVL.

CDR3 bases: TGTGCCAGCAGCTTGTCCGCCCTGAGCTCCTACAATGAGCAGTTCTTC. Its translation is CASSLSALSSYNEQFF. This sequence joins TRBV11-2 and TRBJ2-1, with unresolved D. The CDR3 has 16 amino acids. Germline values: CDR1 SGHAT, CDR2 FQNNGV. Trimming shortened V by 3 bases and J by 0 bases, and 12 bases separated the two germline ends.

As for this clonotype: A much larger clone differs from this one at a single base, so this may be a read error. The chain couples TRBV20-1 to TRBJ2-3; TRBD2 aligns across 8 bases. This CDR3 is 15 amino acids long. Trimming at V came to 6 bases and at J to 2 bases, leaving 10 bases not matched to a gene. Germline CDR1 and CDR2: DFQATT and SNEGSKA (reference sequence). In DNA form, the CDR3 reads TGCAGTGCCATACGACGGGAGGGCGCCACAGATACGCAGTATTTT. The encoded protein is CSAIRREGATDTQYF.

The J gene is TRBJ1-2, the V gene TRBV28; D is undetermined. In germline, CDR1 is MDHEN, CDR2 SYDVKM. The CDR3 is 12 residues long. Trimming cost V 1 base and J 5 bases, with 5 bases left between them. DNA for the CDR3: TGTGCCAGCAGTTTATATGGTTATGGCTACACCTTC. Protein: CASSLYGYGYTF.

The sample holds many counts of this clonotype. The chain carries TRBV6-6 and TRBJ1-2; D is possibly TRBD1 (6 bases). The CDR3 spans 14 residues. Germline V CDR1 and CDR2: MNHNY, SVGAGI (reference sequence). V was clipped by 5 bases and J by 8 bases, with 18 bases between them. The CDR3 here is CASSINRDREGYTF. CDR3 sequence (DNA): TGTGCCAGCAGTATAAACAGGGATCGTGAGGGCTACACCTTC.

In its sample, this clonotype was seen many times. The V call is TRBV6-6, the J call TRBJ2-7; D unresolved. Trimming took 10 bases from V and 6 from J, leaving 13 bases between them. CDR3 length: 11 amino acids. CDR1 and CDR2 (germline): MNHNY, SVGAGI (reference sequence). The CDR3: CATRHTSEQYF. The CDR3, as DNA: TGTGCCACCCGACACACCTCCGAGCAGTACTTC.

This chain joins TRBV11-2 and TRBJ2-7, with TRBD2 matching 9 bases. The J segment lost 3 bases and the V segment lost 1 base, leaving 1 base of the junction unmatched. The germline CDR1 and CDR2 sequences are SGHAT and FQNNGV. The CDR3 is 14 amino acids. The DNA of the CDR3 is TGTGCCAGCAGCTTAGGACTAGCGGACTACGAGCAGTACTTC. It codes for CASSLGLADYEQYF.

This clonotype was observed at least ten times. The rearrangement links TRBV15 to TRBJ2-1, with D uncertain. V was trimmed by 0 bases and J by 4 bases, leaving 13 bases between them. The CDR3 is 16 amino acids. Per germline, CDR1 LNHNV and CDR2 YYDKDF (reference sequence). The CDR3 spells CATSRDKGPPYNEQFF. CDR3 nucleotide sequence: TGTGCCACCAGCAGAGATAAAGGGCCCCCTTACAATGAGCAGTTCTTC.

J is TRBJ2-4 and V is TRBV7-2, with D uncertain. The germline V and J ends were trimmed by 5 bases and 7 bases, with 12 bases remaining between them. This CDR3 spans 13 amino acids. In germline, CDR1 is SGHTA, CDR2 FQGNSA. CDR3 nucleotides: TGTGCCAGCAGCCTAACCGGAAGGAACATTCAGTACTTC. This gives the protein CASSLTGRNIQYF.

The chain recombines TRBV12-3 or TRBV12-4 with TRBJ2-2, with D unresolved. With 3 bases removed from V and 2 bases from J, the gap between germline ends came to 4 bases. This CDR3 is 13 amino acids long. The CDR3 region is CASSLPNTGELFF. The CDR3 DNA sequence: TGTGCCAGCAGTTTGCCTAACACCGGGGAGCTGTTTTTT.

This clonotype was observed many times. The V and J genes are TRBV6-1 and TRBJ2-6; D remains unclear. Germline V lookup: CDR1 MNHNS, CDR2 SASEGT. V shed 2 bases and J shed 2 bases, with 1 base lying between them. The CDR3 is 13 residues long. The CDR3 DNA is TGTGCCAGCAGTGAAACTGGGGCCAACGTCCTGACTTTC. It encodes CASSETGANVLTF.

This clonotype appeared many times. The chain joins TRBV14 to TRBJ2-1; 9 bases map to TRBD2. There are 14 residues in the CDR3. In germline, CDR1 is SGHDN, CDR2 FVKESK. J was trimmed by 10 bases and V by 1 base; bases with no gene match: 5. The CDR3 region has the DNA TGTGCCAGCAGCCAAGTAGCGGGAGCGGGGGAGCAGTTCTTC. It yields the protein CASSQVAGAGEQFF.